Reported below is one T cell receptor beta chain. Its cognate antigen is unknown. The sample belongs to a study of T cells in Graves' hyperthyroidism and ophthalmopathy. Germline CDR1 and CDR2: LNHDA and SQIVND (reference sequence). The V end lost 6 bases, the J end lost 2 bases, and 12 bases lay between the germline ends. The CDR3 spans 14 residues. Findings and limits, study-wide: Ophthalmopathy was predicted by the model a median of approximately six months ahead of onset. Most expanded thyroid clonotypes above 0.001 also appeared in blood. A model of 13 V-J pairs discriminated ophthalmopathy from stable hyperthyroidism.

Amplified TCR beta CDR3 regions derived from RNA transcripts. The HTBI set primed first-round TCR CDR3 RT-PCR. Via MiXCR, TCRdb re-called the multiplex PCR reads, giving one row per CDR3 protein. The data hold a few hundred thousand distinct CDR3 sequences, with about 16% observed a single time. The sequencing input was blood. The chain is built from TRBV19 and TRBJ2-3; tentatively, D is TRBD1 (6 bases). The receptor was isolated from a woman in her 30s with Graves' hyperthyroidism. The CDR3 reads CASRATGLTDTQYF. The CDR3 DNA follows: TGTGCCAGTAGGGCAACAGGGCTCACAGATACGCAGTATTTT.